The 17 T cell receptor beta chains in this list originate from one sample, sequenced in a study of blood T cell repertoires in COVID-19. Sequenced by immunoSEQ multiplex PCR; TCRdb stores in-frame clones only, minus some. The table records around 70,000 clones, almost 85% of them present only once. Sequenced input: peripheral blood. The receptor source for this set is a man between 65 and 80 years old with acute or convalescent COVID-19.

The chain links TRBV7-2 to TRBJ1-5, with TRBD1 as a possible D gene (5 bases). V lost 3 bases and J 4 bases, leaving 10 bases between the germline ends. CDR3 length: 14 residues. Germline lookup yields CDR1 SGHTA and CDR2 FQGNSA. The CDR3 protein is CASSFGGVNQPQHF. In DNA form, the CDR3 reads TGTGCCAGCAGCTTTGGGGGGGTGAATCAGCCCCAGCATTTT.

Here the CDR3 DNA reads TGTGCCAGCTCACTGGGGACTAGCGGGAGCTGGTACGAGCAGTACTTC. It translates to CASSLGTSGSWYEQYF. The chain couples TRBV18 to TRBJ2-7, with 14 bases that match TRBD2. Losses at the gene ends were 4 bases for V and 4 bases for J; bases not matched to a gene: 6. CDR3 size: 16 residues. Germline CDR1 and CDR2: KGHSH and LQKENI.

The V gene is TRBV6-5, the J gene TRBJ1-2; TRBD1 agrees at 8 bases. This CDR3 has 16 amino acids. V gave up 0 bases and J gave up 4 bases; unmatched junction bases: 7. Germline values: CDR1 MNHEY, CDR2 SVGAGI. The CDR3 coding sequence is TGTGCCAGCAGTTACTCGGAGACAGGGGCCGCCTATGGCTACACCTTC. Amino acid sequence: CASSYSETGAAYGYTF.

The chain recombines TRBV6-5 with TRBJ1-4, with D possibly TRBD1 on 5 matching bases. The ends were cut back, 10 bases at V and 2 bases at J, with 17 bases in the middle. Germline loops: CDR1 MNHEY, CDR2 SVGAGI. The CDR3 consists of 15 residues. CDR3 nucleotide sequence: TGTGCCACCCTGACGGGGGAGCGGACTAATGAAAAACTGTTTTTT. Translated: CATLTGERTNEKLFF.

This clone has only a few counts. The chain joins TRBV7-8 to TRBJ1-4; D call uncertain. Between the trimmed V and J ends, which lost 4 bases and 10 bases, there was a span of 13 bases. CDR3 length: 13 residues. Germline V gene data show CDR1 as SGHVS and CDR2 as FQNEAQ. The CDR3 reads CASSSGMGGKLFF. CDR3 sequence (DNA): TGTGCCAGCAGCTCTGGGATGGGAGGAAAACTGTTTTTT.

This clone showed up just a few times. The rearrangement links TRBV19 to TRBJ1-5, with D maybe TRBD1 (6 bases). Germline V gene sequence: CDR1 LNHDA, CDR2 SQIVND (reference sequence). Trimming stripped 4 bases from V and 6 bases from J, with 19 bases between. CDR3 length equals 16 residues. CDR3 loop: CASSTRQEGWAQPQHF. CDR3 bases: TGTGCCAGTAGTACACGACAGGAAGGGTGGGCTCAGCCCCAGCATTTT.

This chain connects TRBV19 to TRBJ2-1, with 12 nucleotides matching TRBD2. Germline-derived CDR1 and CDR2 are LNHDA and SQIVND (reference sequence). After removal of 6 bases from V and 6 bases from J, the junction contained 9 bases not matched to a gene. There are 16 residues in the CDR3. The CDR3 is CASRPSGRAGGNEQFF. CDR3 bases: TGTGCCAGTAGACCTAGCGGGAGGGCCGGAGGCAATGAGCAGTTCTTC. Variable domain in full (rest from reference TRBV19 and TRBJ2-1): DGGITQSPKYLFRKEGQNVTLSCEQNLNHDAMYWYRQDPGQGLRLIYYSQIVNDFQKGDIAEGYSVSREKKESFPLTVTSAQKNPTAFYLCASRPSGRAGGNEQFFGPGTRLTVL.

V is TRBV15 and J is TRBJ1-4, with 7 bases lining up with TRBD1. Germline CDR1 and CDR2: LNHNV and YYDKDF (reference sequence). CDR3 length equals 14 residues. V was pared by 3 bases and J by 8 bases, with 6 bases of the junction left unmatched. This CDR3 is CATSRGDSNEKLFF. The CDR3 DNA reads TGTGCCACCAGCAGGGGGGACAGTAACGAAAAACTGTTTTTT.

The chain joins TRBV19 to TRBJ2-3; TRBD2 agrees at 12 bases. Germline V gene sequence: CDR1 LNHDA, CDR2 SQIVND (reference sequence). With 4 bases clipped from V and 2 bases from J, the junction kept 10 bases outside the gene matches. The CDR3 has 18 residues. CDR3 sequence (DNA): TGTGCCAGTAGTAGGGGACCTACTAGCGGGGGGTTCACAGATACGCAGTATTTT. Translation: CASSRGPTSGGFTDTQYF.

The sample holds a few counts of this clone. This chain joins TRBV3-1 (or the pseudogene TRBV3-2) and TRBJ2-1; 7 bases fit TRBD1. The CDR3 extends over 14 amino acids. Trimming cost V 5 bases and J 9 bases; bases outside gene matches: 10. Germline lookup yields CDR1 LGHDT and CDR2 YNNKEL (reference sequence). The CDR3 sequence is CASSTRTGDTEQFF. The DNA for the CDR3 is TGTGCCAGCAGCACCCGAACAGGGGATACTGAGCAGTTCTTC.

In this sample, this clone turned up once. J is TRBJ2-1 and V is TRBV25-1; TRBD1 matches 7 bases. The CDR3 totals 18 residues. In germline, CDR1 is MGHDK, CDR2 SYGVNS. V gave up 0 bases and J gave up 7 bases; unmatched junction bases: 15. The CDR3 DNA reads TGTGCCAGCAGTGAATACTCCGGGACAGTGCTTTGGAGGAATGAGCAGTTCTTC. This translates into CASSEYSGTVLWRNEQFF.

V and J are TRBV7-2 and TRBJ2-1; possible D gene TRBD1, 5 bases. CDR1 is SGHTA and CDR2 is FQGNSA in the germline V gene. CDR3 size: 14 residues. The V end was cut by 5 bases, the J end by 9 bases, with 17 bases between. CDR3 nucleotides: TGTGCCAGCAGCCAAGCCTCCAACAGGTTTGAGCAGTTCTTC. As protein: CASSQASNRFEQFF.

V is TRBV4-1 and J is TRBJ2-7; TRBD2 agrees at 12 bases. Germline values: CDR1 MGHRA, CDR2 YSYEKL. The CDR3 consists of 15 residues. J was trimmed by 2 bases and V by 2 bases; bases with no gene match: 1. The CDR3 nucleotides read TGCGCCAGCAGCCAACTAGCGGGGGGGCCCTACGAGCAGTACTTC. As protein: CASSQLAGGPYEQYF.

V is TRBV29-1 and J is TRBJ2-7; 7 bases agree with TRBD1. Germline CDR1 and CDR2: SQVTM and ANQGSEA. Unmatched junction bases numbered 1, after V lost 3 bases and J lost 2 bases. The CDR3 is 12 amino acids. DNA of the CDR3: TGCAGCGTTGAGGGGACAGCCTACGAGCAGTACTTC. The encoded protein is CSVEGTAYEQYF.

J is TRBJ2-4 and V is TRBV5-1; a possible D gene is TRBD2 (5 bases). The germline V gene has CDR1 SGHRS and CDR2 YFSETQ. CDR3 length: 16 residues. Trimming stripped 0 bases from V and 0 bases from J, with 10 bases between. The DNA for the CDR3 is TGCGCCAGCAGCTTGGTAGCCGGGGTAGCCAAAAACATTCAGTACTTC. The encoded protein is CASSLVAGVAKNIQYF.

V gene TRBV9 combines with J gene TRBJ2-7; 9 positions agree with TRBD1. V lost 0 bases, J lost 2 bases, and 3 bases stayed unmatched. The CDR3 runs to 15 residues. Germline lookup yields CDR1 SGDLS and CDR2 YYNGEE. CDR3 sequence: CASSVATGGTYEQYF. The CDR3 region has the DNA TGTGCCAGCAGCGTAGCTACAGGGGGCACCTACGAGCAGTACTTC.

This chain's CDR3 is CSVGQGSNTGELFF. The DNA for the CDR3 is TGCAGCGTTGGGCAGGGGTCCAACACCGGGGAGCTGTTTTTT. The chain couples TRBV29-1 to TRBJ2-2, with D possibly matching TRBD1 (6 bases). The V gene lost 4 bases and the J gene lost 2 bases, with 11 bases spanning the gap. The CDR3 has 14 amino acids. The V gene's germline CDR1 is SQVTM and CDR2 ANQGSEA.